This T cell receptor (beta chain) was captured in a study of T cell repertoires in cytomegalovirus infection. General observations from the study: HLA-C-restricted CMV-specific TCR beta clonotypes were dominant in the ex vivo response.

The CDR3 is made up of 15 amino acids. Looked up from germline, CDR1 is MNHNY and CDR2 is SVGAGI (reference sequence). V gave up 11 bases and J gave up 2 bases; unmatched junction bases: 12. This clonotype was seen a few times. Its antigen is unknown. Using its own MiXCR run on the reads, TCRdb lists one record per CDR3 protein. This sample yields 310,000 or so distinct CDR3 sequences, of which about 9.2% are seen a single time; approximately 2.3% belongs to the top ten. The sequence came from a human donor in good health (CMV status not recorded). Some clones in this sample may be carry-over from other donors' samples. The chain has TRBV6-6 and TRBJ2-3, with 8 positions matching TRBD2. Sequencing was carried out using PBMCs. The CDR3 region is CASFWRGDSTDTQYF. In DNA form, the CDR3 reads TGTGCCTCCTTTTGGCGGGGGGATTCCACAGATACGCAGTATTTT.